Detailed here is one TCR beta chain. Sequenced by immunoSEQ multiplex PCR; TCRdb stores in-frame clones only, minus some. This table holds 100,000 to 150,000 clones, around 87% found once. The data belong to a study of control samples from healthy donors and cancer patients. This receptor was taken from a man between 60 and 75 years old in good health. The specimen sequenced was blood.

Here the CDR3 DNA reads TGTGCCAGCAGCCTCGGGCCGGGGACTAGCGGGGACACAGATACGCAGTATTTT. It encodes CASSLGPGTSGDTDTQYF. The chain joins TRBV27 to TRBJ2-3; 13 positions agree with TRBD2. Unmatched junction bases numbered 11, after V lost 6 bases and J lost 2 bases. CDR3 size: 18 residues. Per germline, CDR1 MNHEY and CDR2 SMNVEV (reference sequence).